This T cell receptor (beta chain) came from a study of blood T cell repertoires in COVID-19. Trimming left V 7 bases short and J 5 bases short, with 8 bases between. CDR3 length: 11 residues. Germline CDR1 MNHEY, CDR2 SVGAGI. Sequencing used immunoSEQ multiplex PCR; TCRdb keeps in-frame clones, though not all of them. The table shows approximately 280,000 clones, with about nine tenths occurring only once. This clone was counted between two and nine times. The V call is TRBV6-5, the J call TRBJ1-1, with D uncertain. The sequencing sample was made of PBMCs or T cells enriched from blood (not recorded which). This TCR derives from a young woman who had recovered from COVID-19. CDR3 loop: CASILGTEAFF. The DNA for the CDR3 is TGTGCCAGCATACTCGGGACTGAAGCTTTCTTT.